A selection of T cell receptor beta chains follows, all from one sample in a study of shared clonotypes between healthy human individuals. The protocol was immunoSEQ multiplex PCR, while the TCRdb copy is restricted to in-frame clones and leaves out a portion. The sample includes about 590,000 clones, 95% of them seen just once. Material: naive CD8+ T cells sorted from blood. The source of these receptors is a woman aged 30 to 39 in good health. Both conserved end residues are part of each CDR3. A D gene is named only where the DNA matches it firmly. Clone size is not always given. Where it is, it says once, few, many or a class for expanded clones.

TRBD1	TRBV6-5	-	TRBJ2-7	CASSKQGIGYEQYF	TGTGCCAGCAGTAAACAGGGGATCGGCTACGAGCAGTACTTC
TRBD1	TRBV27	-	TRBJ1-1	CASSSGQGSPEAFF	TGTGCCAGCAGTTCGGGACAGGGGTCCCCTGAAGCTTTCTTT
-	TRBV5-1	once	TRBJ2-1	CASTGAYNEQFF	TGCGCCAGCACCGGGGCCTACAATGAGCAGTTCTTC
-	TRBV5-6	-	TRBJ2-1	CASSLVGRAREQFF	TGTGCCAGCAGCTTGGTTGGCAGGGCCAGGGAGCAGTTCTTC
-	TRBV19	-	TRBJ2-7	CASSIVGGLYSYEQYF	TGTGCCAGTAGTATAGTTGGCGGACTTTACTCCTACGAGCAGTACTTC
TRBD1	TRBV9	-	TRBJ1-3	CASSAGQHSGNTIYF	TGTGCCAGCAGCGCGGGACAGCACTCTGGAAACACCATATATTTT
TRBD1	TRBV5-6	-	TRBJ2-1	CASSNGQGDYNEQFF	TGTGCCAGCAGCAACGGACAGGGGGACTACAATGAGCAGTTCTTC
TRBD1	TRBV14	-	TRBJ1-1	CASSQYSGTGYYVNTEAFF	TGTGCCAGCAGCCAATATTCCGGGACAGGGTATTATGTGAACACTGAAGCTTTCTTT
-	TRBV5-4	-	TRBJ1-2	CASSLIQGLNYGYTF	TGTGCCAGCAGCCTGATACAGGGTCTGAACTATGGCTACACCTTC
TRBD2	TRBV11-2	-	TRBJ2-7	CASSLFGQKGGDSYEQYF	TGTGCCAGCAGCTTATTTGGCCAGAAGGGAGGGGACTCCTACGAGCAGTACTTC
-	TRBV9	-	TRBJ2-2	CASSVGSSGTYTGELFF	TGTGCCAGCAGCGTAGGGTCGAGCGGAACATACACCGGGGAGCTGTTTTTT
-	TRBV7-9	-	TRBJ2-1	CASGAGLNEQFF	TGTGCCAGCGGGGCGGGACTCAATGAGCAGTTCTTC
-	TRBV5-4	-	TRBJ1-2	CASSSGHGTYGYTF	TGTGCCAGCAGCTCGGGACACGGAACCTATGGCTACACCTTC
-	TRBV7-6	-	TRBJ2-1	CASTLVWGREQFF	TGTGCCAGCACCCTCGTCTGGGGTAGGGAGCAGTTCTTC
TRBD2	TRBV27	-	TRBJ2-7	CASSLMGGTSGYEQYF	TGTGCCAGCAGTCTCATGGGGGGGACTAGCGGCTACGAGCAGTACTTC
TRBD1	TRBV19	-	TRBJ1-2	CASKRTGGSGYTF	TGTGCCAGTAAAAGGACAGGGGGTTCTGGCTACACCTTC
-	TRBV4-2	-	TRBJ2-1	CASSQLLADLRVEQFF	TGTGCCAGCAGCCAATTACTAGCAGACTTGCGAGTCGAGCAGTTCTTC
-	TRBV27	once	TRBJ2-6	CASSLYASLAGANVLTF	TGTGCCAGCAGTTTATATGCTAGTTTAGCTGGGGCCAACGTCCTGACTTTC
TRBD1	TRBV7-2	-	TRBJ2-7	CASSTTTGGLVYYEQYF	TGTGCCAGCAGCACCACGACAGGGGGCTTGGTTTATTACGAGCAGTACTTC
-	TRBV28	-	TRBJ1-2	CASGPGLYGYTF	TGTGCCAGCGGTCCAGGTCTCTATGGCTACACCTTC
-	TRBV15	-	TRBJ1-5	CATSRTPGPNQPQHF	TGTGCCACCAGCAGGACACCAGGACCAAATCAGCCCCAGCATTTT
-	TRBV13	-	TRBJ2-7	CASSSGKGYYEQYF	TGTGCCAGCAGCTCGGGGAAAGGGTATTACGAGCAGTACTTC
-	TRBV9	-	TRBJ1-5	CASSAGGRSNQPQHF	TGTGCCAGCAGCGCAGGAGGGAGAAGCAATCAGCCCCAGCATTTT
TRBD1	TRBV9	-	TRBJ2-2	CASSARDRGQVGELFF	TGTGCCAGCAGCGCCCGGGACAGGGGGCAGGTCGGGGAGCTGTTTTTT
TRBD2	TRBV5-1	-	TRBJ2-2	CASSSSGAGELFF	TGCGCCAGCAGTTCTAGCGGGGCCGGGGAGCTGTTTTTT
-	TRBV11-2	-	TRBJ2-7	CASSGRSTAYEQYF	TGTGCCAGCAGCGGGCGTAGTACCGCCTACGAGCAGTACTTC
-	TRBV7-9	-	TRBJ2-3	CASSPTNGSKADTQYF	TGTGCCAGCAGCCCAACTAACGGTTCGAAGGCAGATACGCAGTATTTT
TRBD2	TRBV5-1	-	TRBJ2-7	CASTLAGSIYEQYF	TGCGCCAGCACCTTAGCGGGGTCTATTTACGAGCAGTACTTC
TRBD1	TRBV27	-	TRBJ1-4	CASSPRQGPYEKLFF	TGTGCCAGCAGTCCCAGACAGGGGCCTTATGAAAAACTGTTTTTT
-	TRBV10-1	-	TRBJ1-1	CASSESRDIIEAFF	TGCGCCAGCAGTGAGTCTCGGGACATAATTGAAGCTTTCTTT
-	TRBV6-1	-	TRBJ1-1	CASSGENTEAFF	TGTGCCAGCAGTGGGGAGAACACTGAAGCTTTCTTT
-	TRBV7-6	-	TRBJ2-3	CASSLEPSTDTQYF	TGTGCCAGCAGCTTAGAGCCGAGCACAGATACGCAGTATTTT
TRBD2	TRBV6-6	-	TRBJ2-1	CASSYGTSYNEQFF	TGTGCCAGCAGTTACGGGACTAGCTACAATGAGCAGTTCTTC
-	TRBV7-6	-	TRBJ2-2	CASSLGSSELFF	TGTGCCAGCAGCTTAGGCAGTTCCGAGCTGTTTTTT
TRBD1	TRBV6-1	-	TRBJ1-2	CASSEPLQGDSGYTF	TGTGCCAGCAGTGAACCTCTTCAGGGGGACAGTGGCTACACCTTC
-	TRBV5-6	-	TRBJ1-2	CASSDGQFNLYGYTF	TGTGCCAGCAGCGACGGACAGTTTAACCTCTATGGCTACACCTTC
-	TRBV5-7	-	TRBJ1-4	CASSLYHFATNEKLFF	TGTGCCAGCAGCTTGTATCATTTTGCAACTAATGAAAAACTGTTTTTT
-	TRBV5-8	-	TRBJ2-1	CASSFIEDFEQFF	TGTGCCAGCAGCTTTATTGAGGACTTTGAGCAGTTCTTC
-	TRBV10-3	-	TRBJ1-1	CAISVEGARTEAFF	TGTGCCATCAGTGTGGAAGGGGCGAGGACTGAAGCTTTCTTT
-	TRBV10-2	-	TRBJ1-1	CASSESYLDGSTEAFF	TGCGCCAGCAGTGAGTCGTACCTAGACGGGAGCACTGAAGCTTTCTTT
-	TRBV27	-	TRBJ2-3	CASSFGLADTQYF	TGTGCCAGCAGTTTCGGTTTGGCAGATACGCAGTATTTT
-	TRBV9	-	TRBJ2-5	CASSVVPVHQETQYF	TGTGCCAGCAGCGTAGTCCCAGTTCACCAAGAGACCCAGTACTTC
-	TRBV28	once	TRBJ2-3	CASSLFPFTSGQGPDTQYF	TGTGCCAGCAGTCTATTCCCCTTTACTAGCGGACAGGGCCCAGATACGCAGTATTTT
-	TRBV5-6	once	TRBJ2-1	CASSLYGLGYNEQFF	TGTGCCAGCAGCTTGTATGGGTTAGGCTACAATGAGCAGTTCTTC
TRBD1	TRBV27	-	TRBJ2-7	CASRPGQSTKQYF	TGTGCCAGCAGGCCGGGACAGTCTACGAAGCAGTACTTC
TRBD2	TRBV5-6	-	TRBJ2-5	CASSWASGRSRQETQYF	TGTGCCAGCAGCTGGGCTAGCGGGAGGTCGCGACAAGAGACCCAGTACTTC
TRBD1	TRBV6-5	once	TRBJ1-1	CASSSQGALDTEAFF	TGTGCCAGCAGTTCCCAGGGGGCGTTGGACACTGAAGCTTTCTTT